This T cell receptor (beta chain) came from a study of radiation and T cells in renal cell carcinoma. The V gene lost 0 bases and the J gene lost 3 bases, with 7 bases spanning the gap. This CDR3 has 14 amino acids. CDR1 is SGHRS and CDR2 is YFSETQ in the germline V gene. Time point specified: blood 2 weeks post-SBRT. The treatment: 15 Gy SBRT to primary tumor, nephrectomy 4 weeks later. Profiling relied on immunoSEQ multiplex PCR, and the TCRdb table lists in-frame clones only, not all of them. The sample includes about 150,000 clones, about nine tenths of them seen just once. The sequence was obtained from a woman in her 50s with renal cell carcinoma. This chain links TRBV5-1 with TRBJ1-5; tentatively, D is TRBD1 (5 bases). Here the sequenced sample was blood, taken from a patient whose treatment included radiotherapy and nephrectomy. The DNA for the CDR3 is TGCGCCAGCAGCTTGGAGGGGTTCAATCAGCCCCAGCATTTT. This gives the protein CASSLEGFNQPQHF. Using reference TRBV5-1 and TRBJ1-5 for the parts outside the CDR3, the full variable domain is KAGVTQTPRYLIKTRGQQVTLSCSPISGHRSVSWYQQTPGQGLQFLFEYFSETQRNKGNFPGRFSGRQFSNSRSEMNVSTLELGDSALYLCASSLEGFNQPQHFGDGTRLSIL.